This T cell receptor beta chain is from a study of blood T cells in healthy people across ages. With a J-beta primer mix and a sample-barcoded 5' primer, a second PCR ran about 6 to 11 cycles. TCRdb re-called the 5' RACE reads through MiXCR, storing one row per CDR3 protein. The data show fewer than 1,200,000 distinct CDR3 sequences, approximately 25% seen once. The V end lost 4 bases, the J end lost 4 bases, and 12 bases lay between the germline ends. The CDR3 loop spans 14 amino acids. Per the germline V gene, CDR1 is SGHTA and CDR2 is FQGNSA. These data were likewise used in another study, on T cells of mothers and their children.

The TCR comes from a girl under 10 years old in good health. Sample: blood. The chain links TRBV7-2 to TRBJ2-3, with D uncertain. The CDR3 spells CASSSPPLADTQYF. As DNA, the CDR3 is TGTGCCAGCAGCTCCCCACCGCTCGCAGATACGCAGTATTTT.